The 23 T cell receptor beta chains below were found in one sample sequenced in a study of T-cell memory formation after mild COVID-19. TCRdb re-analysed the 5' RACE reads in MiXCR, keeping a single row per CDR3 protein. The sample contains 400,000 or so distinct CDR3 sequences, 15% to 20% of which appear only once. What was sequenced was PBMCs or a T cell subset sorted from them (not recorded which). Source of these receptors: an adult woman who had mild COVID-19 (a few samples of this study predate the infection). Cell type and time point are not known.

In this sample, this clonotype turned up a few times. The genes are TRBV2 and TRBJ1-5, with TRBD1 identical over 8 bases. V trimming: 7 bases; J trimming: 1 base; junction bases outside the gene matches: 9. The germline V gene encodes CDR1 SNHLY and CDR2 FYNNEI. This CDR3 is 16 amino acids long. The CDR3 DNA sequence: TGTGCCAGCAATGCCAGGGGGCAGCGAAGCAATCAGCCCCAGCATTTT. This translates into CASNARGQRSNQPQHF.

The rearrangement joins TRBV12-3 or TRBV12-4 to TRBJ2-5; 7 bases are shared with TRBD1. The V segment lost 6 bases and the J segment 1 base; nucleotides outside the gene matches: 8. This CDR3 region has 15 residues. CDR3 DNA: TGTGCCAGCAGCCGAGACAGGGTCCTCCAAGAGACCCAGTACTTC. Translated, it gives CASSRDRVLQETQYF.

CDR3 region: CASSTRPSAGGITQYF. The CDR3 DNA reads TGTGCCAGCAGTACCCGCCCTTCAGCGGGGGGGATTACCCAGTACTTC. The gene calls are TRBV12-3 or TRBV12-4 and TRBJ2-5; 10 bases agree with TRBD2. The CDR3 covers 16 residues. The trim removed 5 bases at V and 8 bases at J, leaving 14 bases unmatched.

The gene calls are TRBV20-1 and TRBJ1-6; TRBD1 matches 8 bases. This CDR3 has 16 residues. Germline assignment: CDR1 DFQATT and CDR2 SNEGSKA (reference sequence). V lost 0 bases and J lost 0; bases outside the gene matches: 1. The CDR3, as DNA: TGCAGTGCTAGAGATGACAGGGGCTCCTATAATTCACCCCTCCACTTT. Translated: CSARDDRGSYNSPLHF.

This clonotype was seen many times. This chain links TRBV12-3 or TRBV12-4 with TRBJ1-1; weak D call: TRBD1 (6 bases). Trimming took 5 bases from V and 11 from J, leaving 18 bases between them. The CDR3 runs to 13 residues. CDR3 DNA sequence: TGTGCCAGCAGTCCTCAAGGGGGGGGACGTGCTTTCTTT. Its translation: CASSPQGGGRAFF.

The chain has TRBV12-3 or TRBV12-4 and TRBJ1-2, with 9 bases aligning to TRBD1. The CDR3 sequence is 13 residues long. With V trimmed by 5 bases and J by 9 bases, 7 bases remained unmatched. The chain's CDR3 is CASSRTGGISYTF. CDR3 DNA: TGTGCCAGCAGTCGAACAGGGGGCATAAGCTACACCTTC.

The rearrangement uses TRBV7-2 and TRBJ2-3, with 13 bases fitting TRBD2. This CDR3 is built from 18 residues. V gave up 2 bases and J gave up 6 bases; unmatched junction bases: 11. Germline V lookup: CDR1 SGHTA, CDR2 FQGNSA. CDR3 in amino acids: CASSLWTPGLAGSDTQYF. CDR3 nucleotide sequence: TGTGCCAGCAGCTTATGGACTCCGGGACTAGCGGGGTCGGATACGCAGTATTTT.

The chain is built from TRBV12-3 or TRBV12-4 and TRBJ2-1, with TRBD1 matching over 7 bases. The CDR3 is 13 residues long. Trimming cost V 6 bases and J 4 bases; bases outside gene matches: 3. The CDR3 coding sequence is TGTGCCAGCAGGTCGACAGGGTACAATGAGCAGTTCTTC. This encodes CASRSTGYNEQFF.

This clonotype has a handful of counts. This chain connects TRBV24-1 to TRBJ2-7, with 9 nucleotides matching TRBD2. The CDR3 extends over 16 amino acids. V shed 4 bases, J shed 2 bases, and the junction held 8 bases outside the gene matches. CDR1 is KGHDR and CDR2 is SFDVKD in the germline V gene. In DNA form, the CDR3 reads TGTGCCACCAGTGAATCTAGCGGGATTGGGGCCTACGAGCAGTACTTC. Amino acids: CATSESSGIGAYEQYF.

This clonotype came up many times. The chain joins TRBV5-5 to TRBJ2-5; possibly TRBD2 for D (6 bases). Germline lookup yields CDR1 SGHKS and CDR2 YYEKEE (reference sequence). V was cut by 5 bases and J by 2 bases, with 10 bases left in between. The CDR3 consists of 13 residues. CDR3 sequence reads: CASRPGSQETQYF. The CDR3 DNA follows: TGTGCCAGCAGACCCGGGAGTCAAGAGACCCAGTACTTC.

This chain connects TRBV5-4 to TRBJ2-3; the D gene is possibly TRBD2 (6 bases). Trimming left V 2 bases short and J 0 bases short, with 13 bases between. There are 16 residues in the CDR3. Germline assignment: CDR1 SGHNT and CDR2 YYREEE (reference sequence). CDR3 nucleotide sequence: TGTGCCAGCAGCTTAAGGGTCGGGACTAGCACAGATACGCAGTATTTT. It translates to CASSLRVGTSTDTQYF.

This clonotype was found a few times. The chain uses TRBV29-1 and TRBJ1-1; D possibly corresponds to TRBD1 (5 bases). This CDR3 is 14 amino acids long. CDR1 is SQVTM, CDR2 ANQGSEA, per germline. V shed 6 bases and J shed 1 base, with 15 bases lying between them. CDR3 residues: CSVDPLGQNTEAFF. The CDR3 region has the DNA TGCAGCGTCGATCCTCTGGGGCAGAACACTGAAGCTTTCTTT.

There are many counts of this clonotype. V usage is TRBV12-3 or TRBV12-4 and J usage is TRBJ2-3; D gene uncertain. The CDR3 consists of 14 residues. V lost 6 bases, J lost 2 bases, and 12 bases lay in between. CDR3 nucleotide sequence: TGTGCCAGCAGCTCACGGGCCTCCACAGATACGCAGTATTTT. It translates to CASSSRASTDTQYF.

The rearrangement links TRBV7-6 to TRBJ1-2; no definite D call. Trimming pared 0 bases from V and 5 bases from J, leaving 7 bases between. CDR1 is SGHVS, CDR2 FNYEAQ, per germline. The CDR3 contains 13 residues. Here the CDR3 reads CASSLARRYGYTF. In nucleotides, the CDR3 is TGTGCCAGCAGCTTAGCTCGTCGGTATGGCTACACCTTC.

This clonotype was observed a few times. The chain carries TRBV5-1 and TRBJ2-7; D unresolved. Looked up from germline, CDR1 is SGHRS and CDR2 is YFSETQ. The V end lost 0 bases, the J end lost 4 bases, and 11 bases lay between the germline ends. This CDR3 contains 14 residues. The CDR3 coding sequence is TGCGCCAGCAGCTTGGAGTCACTCACGTACGAGCAGTACTTC. Protein sequence: CASSLESLTYEQYF.

This clonotype was detected many times. The chain employs TRBV6-5 and TRBJ2-3, with TRBD2 matching over 8 bases. The CDR3 totals 14 residues. Germline loops: CDR1 MNHEY, CDR2 SVGAGI. The ends lost 5 bases at V and 0 bases at J; junction bases unmatched: 1. Here the CDR3 DNA reads TGTGCCAGCAGTGCTAGCGGGAGCACAGATACGCAGTATTTT. Translation gives CASSASGSTDTQYF.

This clonotype was observed a few times. The chain carries TRBV6-5 and TRBJ2-3; TRBD2 is a possible D gene (6 bases). CDR3 size: 14 residues. Germline-derived CDR1 and CDR2 are MNHEY and SVGAGI. Between the trimmed V and J ends, which lost 2 bases and 2 bases, there was a span of 8 bases. The chain's CDR3 is CASSYPGATDTQYF. DNA for the CDR3: TGTGCCAGCAGTTACCCGGGAGCCACAGATACGCAGTATTTT.

This clonotype was detected a few times. The genes are TRBV7-9 and TRBJ2-3, with 7 nucleotides matching TRBD2. Trimming at V came to 4 bases and at J to 0 bases, leaving 4 bases not matched to a gene. There are 15 residues in the CDR3. The germline CDR1 and CDR2 sequences are SEHNR and FQNEAQ (reference sequence). CDR3 DNA: TGTGCCAGCAGCTCCCTTAGCGGGAGCACAGATACGCAGTATTTT. As protein: CASSSLSGSTDTQYF.

This clonotype showed up just a few times. V usage is TRBV11-1 and J usage is TRBJ2-7; D remains ambiguous. The V gene's germline CDR1 is SGHAT and CDR2 FQDESV (reference sequence). Trimming removed 3 bases from V and 3 bases from J, with 9 bases in between. The length of the CDR3 is 13 residues. This chain's CDR3 is CASSLVVGYEQYF. The CDR3 coding sequence is TGTGCCAGCAGCTTGGTTGTGGGCTACGAGCAGTACTTC.

This clonotype was picked up a small number of times. V usage is TRBV30 and J usage is TRBJ1-2, with D unresolved. CDR3 length: 15 amino acids. V was cut by 4 bases and J by 4 bases, with 19 bases left in between. The V gene's germline CDR1 is GTSNPN and CDR2 SVGIG (reference sequence). The CDR3 loop reads CAWTSGHTVGYGYTF. CDR3 in DNA: TGTGCCTGGACGTCCGGGCACACGGTGGGCTATGGCTACACCTTC.

The chain couples TRBV5-8 to TRBJ2-4, with 8 bases aligning to TRBD1. The CDR3 runs to 15 residues. Unmatched junction bases numbered 3, after V lost 2 bases and J lost 2 bases. From germline, CDR1 is SGHTS and CDR2 YDEGEE. CDR3 in DNA: TGTGCCAGCAGCTTCGGGACAGGCCCCAAAAACATTCAGTACTTC. Amino acid sequence: CASSFGTGPKNIQYF.

The genes are TRBV3-1 and TRBJ2-3; D might be TRBD2 (6 bases). V shed 0 bases and J shed 11 bases, with 12 bases lying between them. CDR1 is LGHDT and CDR2 is YNNKEL in the germline V gene (reference sequence). The CDR3 is 13 residues long. CDR3 sequence reads: CASSQDRRAGQYF. CDR3 nucleotide sequence: TGTGCCAGCAGCCAAGATCGGAGGGCCGGGCAGTATTTT.

This chain's CDR3 is CASSISGTGNYGYTF. DNA of the CDR3: TGTGCCAGTAGTATCTCCGGGACAGGGAACTATGGCTACACCTTC. The V gene is TRBV19, the J gene TRBJ1-2, with TRBD1 matching over 9 bases. V lost 3 bases to trimming and J lost 2 bases; unmatched junction nucleotides: 4. In germline, CDR1 is LNHDA, CDR2 SQIVND (reference sequence). This CDR3 is 15 amino acids long.